This passage covers 28 T cell receptor beta chains from one sample sequenced in a study of blood T cell repertoires in COVID-19. Profiled with immunoSEQ multiplex PCR; TCRdb holds only in-frame clones, not every one. The sample includes 310,000 or so clones, more than 80% of them seen just once. What was sequenced was peripheral blood. The receptors come from a man aged 18 to 35 who had recovered from COVID-19.

This clone has just one count. The CDR3 sequence is CASSDPRTGQGKGYTF. Written as DNA, the CDR3 is TGTGCCAGCAGTGACCCCCGGACAGGACAGGGGAAGGGCTACACCTTC. This chain joins TRBV25-1 and TRBJ1-2; TRBD1 matches at 9 bases. The CDR3 loop spans 16 amino acids. Germline V gene sequence: CDR1 MGHDK, CDR2 SYGVNS. V lost 3 bases, J lost 8 bases, and 13 bases stayed unmatched.

The rearrangement uses TRBV19 and TRBJ2-7; perhaps TRBD1 as D (6 bases). Per the germline V gene, CDR1 is LNHDA and CDR2 is SQIVND (reference sequence). The CDR3 covers 16 residues. The V gene lost 4 bases and the J gene lost 2 bases, with 18 bases spanning the gap. As DNA, the CDR3 is TGTGCCAGTAGTAGCCCTACAGGGTCTCCAACCTACGAGCAGTACTTC. Translation: CASSSPTGSPTYEQYF.

This chain uses TRBV2 with TRBJ1-2; TRBD1 matches 7 bases. Germline V gives CDR1 SNHLY, CDR2 FYNNEI. The V segment lost 5 bases and the J segment 8 bases; nucleotides outside the gene matches: 8. The CDR3 has 13 amino acids. The CDR3 nucleotides are TGTGCCAGCAGTAAGACAGGGCGAGGAGGCTACACCTTC. It encodes CASSKTGRGGYTF.

This chain links TRBV21-1 with TRBJ2-6; the table's D call of TRBD1 was not tested on the DNA. TRBV21-1 corresponds to a pseudogene. The CDR3 runs to 20 residues. The CDR3 nucleotides are TGTGCCAGCAGCAGACCCTCGCCCGGGACAGGGGGCTCTTGGGCCAACGTCCTGACTTTC. Translation gives CASSRPSPGTGGSWANVLTF.

This chain connects TRBV7-9 to TRBJ1-2, with 10 bases lining up with TRBD1. The J segment lost 8 bases and the V segment lost 5 bases, leaving 14 bases of the junction unmatched. Germline values: CDR1 SEHNR, CDR2 FQNEAQ (reference sequence). The CDR3 contains 16 residues. The CDR3, as DNA: TGTGCCAGCAGCCCACCCGGGACAGGGGACCGATGGGGCTACACCTTC. It yields the protein CASSPPGTGDRWGYTF. The variable domain in full, completed from reference TRBV7-9 and TRBJ1-2, reads DTGVSQNPRHKITKRGQNVTFRCDPISEHNRLYWYRQTLGQGPEFLTYFQNEAQLEKSRLLSDRFSAERPKGSFSTLEIQRTEQGDSAMYLCASSPPGTGDRWGYTFGSGTRLTVV.

This sequence joins TRBV5-6 and TRBJ2-2, with 8 bases fitting TRBD2. Germline V gene data show CDR1 as SGHDT and CDR2 as YYEEEE. This CDR3 has 14 residues. The V gene end was trimmed by 4 bases and the J gene end by 7 bases; junction bases not matched to a gene: 6. The CDR3 DNA is TGTGCCAGCAGCCCTGGGAGCGGGAGCGGGGAGCTGTTTTTT. It codes for CASSPGSGSGELFF.

The genes are TRBV19 and TRBJ2-7; tentative D call: TRBD2 (6 bases). V dropped 1 base and J dropped 6 bases, with 7 bases sitting between them. Germline values: CDR1 LNHDA, CDR2 SQIVND (reference sequence). This CDR3 region has 12 residues. The CDR3 loop is CASSIVEGEQYF. DNA of the CDR3: TGTGCCAGTAGTATAGTGGAGGGCGAGCAGTACTTC.

The V call is TRBV4-3, the J call TRBJ2-7; 8 positions match TRBD2. Germline V CDR1 and CDR2: LGHNA, YSLEER. Trimming cost V 5 bases and J 2 bases; bases outside gene matches: 5. The CDR3 spans 14 residues. CDR3 sequence (DNA): TGCGCCAGCAGCGCCCAGCGGGGGACCTACGAGCAGTACTTC. Its translation: CASSAQRGTYEQYF.

The CDR3 region has the DNA TGTGCCACCCCGGGACTCCCGGGTGCCGGGGCCAACGTCCTGACTTTC. Its translation is CATPGLPGAGANVLTF. The chain recombines TRBV7-9 with TRBJ2-6; maybe TRBD2 (6 bases). This CDR3 is 16 amino acids long. Germline V CDR1 and CDR2: SEHNR, FQNEAQ (reference sequence). V was trimmed by 10 bases and J by 4 bases, leaving 20 bases between them.

This clone has just one count. This sequence joins TRBV25-1 and TRBJ1-4; D ambiguous. The CDR3 covers 12 residues. The ends were cut back, 3 bases at V and 8 bases at J, with 7 bases in the middle. Germline V CDR1 and CDR2: MGHDK, SYGVNS. DNA of the CDR3: TGTGCCAGCAGTGAGTTACAGGAAAAACTGTTTTTT. Amino acid sequence: CASSELQEKLFF. Drawing the rest from reference TRBV25-1 and TRBJ1-4, the complete variable domain is EADIYQTPRYLVIGTGKKITLECSQTMGHDKMYWYQQDPGMELHLIHYSYGVNSTEKGDLSSESTVSRIRTEHFPLTLESARPSHTSQYLCASSELQEKLFFGSGTQLSVL.

The chain combines TRBV5-5 with TRBJ2-3; 13 bases align to TRBD2. V shed 3 bases, J shed 1 base, and the junction held 2 bases outside the gene matches. This CDR3 is built from 16 residues. Germline lookup yields CDR1 SGHKS and CDR2 YYEKEE (reference sequence). The DNA of the CDR3 is TGTGCCAGCAGCTCGGGACTAGCGGGGCGCACAGATACGCAGTATTTT. Its protein is CASSSGLAGRTDTQYF.

The table lists this clone with a count of one. V gene TRBV12-3 or TRBV12-4 combines with J gene TRBJ2-5, with TRBD2 matching over 7 bases. J gave up 5 bases and V 6 bases, and 6 bases lay outside the gene matches. There are 13 residues in the CDR3. CDR3 amino acids: CASSPSGTETQYF. The CDR3 bases are TGTGCCAGCAGCCCGAGCGGGACTGAGACCCAGTACTTC.

J is TRBJ1-1 and V is TRBV9; D gene ambiguous. The ends were cut back, 0 bases at V and 0 bases at J, with 9 bases in the middle. The CDR3 is 15 residues long. Germline assignment: CDR1 SGDLS and CDR2 YYNGEE. This CDR3 reads CASSVDGVMNTEAFF. Written as DNA, the CDR3 is TGTGCCAGCAGCGTAGACGGGGTGATGAACACTGAAGCTTTCTTT.

The chain combines TRBV9 with TRBJ1-1, with D possibly being TRBD1 (6 bases). V shed 4 bases and J shed 13 bases, with 29 bases lying between them. CDR3 length: 16 residues. Germline CDR1 and CDR2: SGDLS and YYNGEE. This chain's CDR3 is CASSPGWTDTTLKLFF. CDR3 in DNA: TGTGCCAGCAGCCCCGGCTGGACAGACACAACACTGAAGCTTTTCTTT. The full variable domain, rest sourced from reference TRBV9 and TRBJ1-1, is DSGVTQTPKHLITATGQRVTLRCSPRSGDLSVYWYQQSLDQGLQFLIQYYNGEERAKGNILERFSAQQFPDLHSELNLSSLELGDSALYFCASSPGWTDTTLKLFFGQGTRLTVV.

The chain couples TRBV7-9 to TRBJ1-1; D ambiguous. Germline V lookup: CDR1 SEHNR, CDR2 FQNEAQ (reference sequence). This CDR3 has 11 amino acids. V was clipped by 5 bases and J by 1 base, with 2 bases between them. CDR3 nucleotide sequence: TGTGCCAGCAGCCGGAACACTGAAGCTTTCTTT. Its translation is CASSRNTEAFF.

This chain joins TRBV10-3 and TRBJ2-2; unclear D gene. V shed 3 bases and J shed 4 bases, with 9 bases lying between them. This CDR3 contains 14 residues. CDR1 and CDR2 from the germline V gene are ENHRY and SYGVKD. The CDR3 region has the DNA TGTGCCATCAGTGAAGAGGCGGTCACCGGGGAGCTGTTTTTT. Amino acid sequence: CAISEEAVTGELFF.

The chain couples TRBV4-2 to TRBJ1-1; perhaps TRBD1 as D (5 bases). The V gene lost 0 bases and the J gene lost 3 bases, with 17 bases spanning the gap. The CDR3 loop spans 17 amino acids. Germline V gene sequence: CDR1 LGHNA, CDR2 YNFKEQ. CDR3 DNA: TGTGCCAGCAGCCAAGATTGGGGGGGGATAAGGGACACTGAAGCTTTCTTT. This encodes CASSQDWGGIRDTEAFF.

V and J are TRBV28 and TRBJ2-1; TRBD1 aligns across 8 bases. J was trimmed by 2 bases and V by 5 bases; bases with no gene match: 8. In germline, CDR1 is MDHEN, CDR2 SYDVKM. The length of the CDR3 is 16 residues. The CDR3 spells CASSLQTGATYNEQFF. In DNA form, the CDR3 reads TGTGCCAGCAGTCTTCAGACAGGGGCAACCTACAATGAGCAGTTCTTC.

The chain carries TRBV24-1 and TRBJ2-1; D not certain. CDR1 KGHDR and CDR2 SFDVKD come from the germline V gene. This CDR3 is built from 12 residues. The V gene lost 5 bases and the J gene lost 7 bases, with 8 bases spanning the gap. The CDR3 reads CATSGLENEQFF. The DNA of the CDR3 is TGTGCCACCAGTGGGTTAGAGAATGAGCAGTTCTTC.

V gene TRBV5-1 combines with J gene TRBJ2-3, with a tentative D call TRBD2 (6 bases). The V end was cut by 0 bases, the J end by 0 bases, with 17 bases between. Germline loops: CDR1 SGHRS, CDR2 YFSETQ. This CDR3 contains 18 residues. CDR3 sequence: CASSLDLPRGTSTDTQYF. The CDR3 nucleotides are TGCGCCAGCAGCTTGGACCTCCCCCGGGGGACTAGCACAGATACGCAGTATTTT.

The chain joins TRBV9 to TRBJ2-2, with TRBD1 matching over 7 bases. CDR1 is SGDLS and CDR2 is YYNGEE in the germline V gene. J was trimmed by 2 bases and V by 4 bases; bases with no gene match: 8. The CDR3 totals 16 residues. CDR3 amino acids: CASSNRDSLNTGELFF. The CDR3, as DNA: TGTGCCAGCAGCAACCGGGACAGCCTTAACACCGGGGAGCTGTTTTTT.

The V gene is TRBV7-9, the J gene TRBJ2-1; the D gene is possibly TRBD2 (5 bases). Trimming left V 2 bases short and J 5 bases short, with 10 bases between. The germline V gene encodes CDR1 SEHNR and CDR2 FQNEAQ (reference sequence). The CDR3 sequence is 14 residues long. The CDR3 sequence is CASSLTGVHNEQFF. For the CDR3, the DNA is TGTGCCAGCAGCTTAACCGGGGTGCACAATGAGCAGTTCTTC.

The V gene is TRBV3-1 (or the pseudogene TRBV3-2), the J gene TRBJ2-7; 7 positions match TRBD2. V gave up 4 bases and J gave up 4 bases; unmatched junction bases: 13. The CDR3 runs 16 residues. Per the germline V gene, CDR1 is LGHDT and CDR2 is YNNKEL (reference sequence). The CDR3: CASSRWDYQNPYEQYF. CDR3 nucleotides: TGTGCCAGCAGCCGTTGGGACTATCAGAACCCTTACGAGCAGTACTTC.

V is TRBV7-8 and J is TRBJ2-7; tentative D call: TRBD1 (6 bases). With 5 bases removed from V and 7 bases from J, the gap between germline ends came to 21 bases. From germline, CDR1 is SGHVS and CDR2 FQNEAQ. The CDR3 consists of 15 residues. The CDR3 loop is CASSPKQGTFREQYF. The CDR3 DNA follows: TGTGCCAGCAGCCCGAAACAGGGAACATTTAGGGAGCAGTACTTC.

Concerning this clone itself: This sample includes further DNA sequences coding for the same CDR3. CDR3 sequence: CASSPGGTEAFF. The CDR3 nucleotides are TGTGCCAGTAGTCCGGGTGGCACTGAAGCTTTCTTT. The rearrangement links TRBV19 to TRBJ1-1, with D unresolved. This CDR3 is 12 amino acids long. Germline CDR1 reads LNHDA; CDR2 reads SQIVND (reference sequence). Deletions cut 5 bases from V and 4 bases from J, with 8 bases between.

This chain uses TRBV4-3 with TRBJ2-3; TRBD2 matches at 11 bases. CDR3 length equals 21 residues. Unmatched junction bases numbered 14, after V lost 0 bases and J lost 0 bases. Germline-derived CDR1 and CDR2 are LGHNA and YSLEER. CDR3 sequence reads: CASSQDLGGGLAGGSTDTQYF. DNA of the CDR3: TGCGCCAGCAGCCAAGACTTGGGGGGCGGGCTAGCGGGGGGAAGCACAGATACGCAGTATTTT.

In its sample, this clone was seen once. V is TRBV2 and J is TRBJ2-2; possible D gene TRBD1, 6 bases. CDR1 is SNHLY and CDR2 is FYNNEI in the germline V gene. This CDR3 has 14 residues. Trimming stripped 8 bases from V and 5 bases from J, with 15 bases between. Here the CDR3 reads CASLYRVYTGELFF. The CDR3 nucleotides are TGTGCCAGCTTATACAGGGTGTATACCGGGGAGCTGTTTTTT.

The chain recombines TRBV7-9 with TRBJ1-1, with TRBD1 matching 7 bases. Per the germline V gene, CDR1 is SEHNR and CDR2 is FQNEAQ (reference sequence). J was trimmed by 7 bases and V by 5 bases; bases with no gene match: 4. The CDR3 is 12 amino acids. CDR3 sequence reads: CASSLRQGEAFF. The CDR3 bases are TGTGCCAGCAGCCTGAGACAGGGTGAAGCTTTCTTT.